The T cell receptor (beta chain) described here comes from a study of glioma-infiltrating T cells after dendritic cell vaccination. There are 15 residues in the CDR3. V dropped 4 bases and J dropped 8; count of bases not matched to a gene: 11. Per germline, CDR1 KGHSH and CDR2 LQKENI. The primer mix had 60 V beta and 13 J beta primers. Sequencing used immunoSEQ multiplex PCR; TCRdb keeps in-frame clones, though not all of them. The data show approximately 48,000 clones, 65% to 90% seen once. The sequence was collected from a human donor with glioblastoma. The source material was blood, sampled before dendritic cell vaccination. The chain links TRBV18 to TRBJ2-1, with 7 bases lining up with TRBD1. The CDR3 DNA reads TGTGCCAGCTCACTACTGGGACAGAGTGGACATGAGCAGTTCTTC. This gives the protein CASSLLGQSGHEQFF.